Listed below are T cell receptor beta chains from one sample, sequenced in a study of shared clonotypes between healthy human individuals. Sequencing used immunoSEQ multiplex PCR; TCRdb keeps in-frame clones, though not all of them. The sample has 2,500,000 or so clones; more than 80% are singletons. Sequencing was carried out using naive CD4+ T cells sorted from blood. Source of these receptors: a man younger than 35 in good health. Both conserved end residues are part of each CDR3. A clone size is listed for some rows: how often the clone was seen (once, few, many), or a class if it is expanded.

J: TRBJ1-2
size: -
V: TRBV9
CDR3: CASRPDDRASYGYTF

J: TRBJ2-5
size: -
V: TRBV4-2
CDR3: CASSQASDQYQETQYF

J: TRBJ2-5
size: -
V: TRBV28
CDR3: CASSQLRETQYF

J: TRBJ2-2
size: -
V: TRBV2
CDR3: CASAGLGAGELFF

J: TRBJ1-2
size: -
V: TRBV19
CDR3: CASSTTGFKGYTF

J: TRBJ2-2
size: -
V: TRBV6-5
CDR3: CASSYSGGELFF

J: TRBJ1-5
size: -
V: TRBV5-6
CDR3: CASSWGRNQPQHF

J: TRBJ2-4
size: -
V: TRBV2
CDR3: CASSDGTIAKNIQYF

J: TRBJ2-7
size: -
V: TRBV6-5
CDR3: CASSSSAGHSYEQYF

J: TRBJ2-7
size: -
V: TRBV10-3
CDR3: CAISESGGQFYEQYF

J: TRBJ1-5
size: -
V: TRBV27
CDR3: CASSRGGNQPQHF

J: TRBJ2-3
size: -
V: TRBV11-2
CDR3: CASSLDSGGESTDTQYF

J: TRBJ2-5
size: -
V: TRBV10-3
CDR3: CAISPNLAGGETQYF

J: TRBJ2-3
size: -
V: TRBV11-2
CDR3: CASSQRNTQYF

J: TRBJ2-7
size: -
V: TRBV5-8
CDR3: CASDQGGVRQYF

J: TRBJ2-7
size: -
V: TRBV19
CDR3: CASSIDRTGGEDEQYF

J: TRBJ1-2
size: few
V: TRBV19
CDR3: CASSIWARGDGYTF

J: TRBJ1-5
size: -
V: TRBV5-1
CDR3: CASSLNDQPQHF